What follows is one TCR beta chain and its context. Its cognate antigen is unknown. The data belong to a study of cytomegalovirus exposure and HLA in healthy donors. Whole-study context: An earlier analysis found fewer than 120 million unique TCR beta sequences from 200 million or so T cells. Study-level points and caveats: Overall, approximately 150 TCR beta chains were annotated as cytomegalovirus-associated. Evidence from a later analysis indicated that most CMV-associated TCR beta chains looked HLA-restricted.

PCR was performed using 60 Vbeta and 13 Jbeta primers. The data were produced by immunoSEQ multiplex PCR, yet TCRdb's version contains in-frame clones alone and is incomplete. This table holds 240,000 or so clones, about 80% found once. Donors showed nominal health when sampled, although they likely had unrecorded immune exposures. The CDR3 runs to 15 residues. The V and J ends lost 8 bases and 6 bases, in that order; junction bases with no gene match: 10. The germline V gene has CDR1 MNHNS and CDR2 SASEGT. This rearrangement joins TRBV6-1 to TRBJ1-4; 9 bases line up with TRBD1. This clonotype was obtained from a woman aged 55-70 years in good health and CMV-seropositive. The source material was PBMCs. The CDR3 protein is CASDLQGAPDEKLFF. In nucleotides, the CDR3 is TGTGCCAGCGACCTACAGGGGGCGCCGGATGAAAAACTGTTTTTT.